The rows below give T cell receptor beta chains drawn from one sample of a study of neurological immune-mediated disorders. MiXCR, applied by TCRdb to the 5' RACE reads, yields one record per CDR3 protein. Of tens of thousands of distinct CDR3 sequences in the sample, roughly 5.6% were seen once. Sequencing input: PBMCs. The receptors originated from a human donor with multiple sclerosis. The donor label of this sample is uncertain. Each CDR3 is given with its conserved first and last residue. Fields, in order: CDR3 length, clone size, V gene, D gene, J gene, CDR3 protein, CDR3 DNA. A D gene is named only where the DNA matches it firmly. A row's size may be missing; if present it is once, few, many or a size class.

17	few	TRBV9	TRBD2	TRBJ2-1	CASSVDGGGASYNEQFF	TGTGCCAGCAGCGTAGATGGCGGGGGGGCGTCCTACAATGAGCAGTTCTTC
14	many	TRBV5-1	TRBD1	TRBJ2-4	CASSPPGQKNIQYF	TGCGCCAGCAGCCCGCCGGGACAGAAAAACATTCAGTACTTC
15	many	TRBV14	-	TRBJ1-2	CASSSRAGGNYGYTF	TGTGCCAGCAGCTCCAGGGCAGGAGGGAACTATGGCTACACCTTC
15	many	TRBV18	-	TRBJ1-1	CASSPSGVENTEAFF	TGTGCCAGCTCACCTTCGGGGGTCGAAAACACTGAAGCTTTCTTT
15	many	TRBV20-1	-	TRBJ2-7	CSAQSSSFYSYEQYF	TGCAGTGCTCAATCCAGCAGCTTTTACTCCTACGAGCAGTACTTC
15	-	TRBV15	-	TRBJ1-5	CATSRDRTPNQPQHF	TGTGCCACCAGCAGAGATAGGACACCGAATCAGCCCCAGCATTTT
12	many	TRBV20-1	-	TRBJ1-1	CSARGGNTEAFF	TGCAGTGCTAGGGGGGGGAACACTGAAGCTTTCTTT
12	many	TRBV12-3/TRBV12-4	-	TRBJ2-2	CASTSITGELFF	TGTGCCAGCACCTCCATCACCGGGGAGCTGTTTTTT
14	many	TRBV5-1	TRBD1	TRBJ2-1	CASSEGTGGNEQFF	TGCGCCAGCAGCGAGGGGACAGGGGGCAATGAGCAGTTCTTC
13	many	TRBV5-6	-	TRBJ2-4	CASSLDTLNIQYF	TGTGCCAGCAGCCTGGACACGTTAAACATTCAGTACTTC
14	many	TRBV20-1	-	TRBJ1-5	CSAAGEGGNQPQHF	TGCAGTGCTGCGGGGGAGGGAGGCAATCAGCCCCAGCATTTT
13	-	TRBV18	-	TRBJ1-2	CASSPGANYGYTF	TGTGCCAGCTCACCGGGGGCGAACTATGGCTACACCTTC
14	many	TRBV5-1	TRBD2	TRBJ2-1	CASSLAGLAGEQFF	TGCGCCAGCAGCTTGGCCGGGCTAGCGGGGGAGCAGTTCTTC
13	many	TRBV6-6	-	TRBJ2-3	CASSSEGADTQYF	TGTGCCAGCAGTTCCGAGGGGGCAGATACGCAGTATTTT
12	many	TRBV11-2	-	TRBJ2-3	CASSATGDTQYF	TGTGCCAGCAGCGCTACAGGGGATACGCAGTATTTT
13	many	TRBV5-1	TRBD1	TRBJ2-5	CASSSDRGETQYF	TGCGCCAGCAGCTCGGACAGGGGAGAGACCCAGTACTTC
16	-	TRBV29-1	-	TRBJ1-5	CSVRELSGTRNQPQHF	TGCAGCGTCAGGGAACTAAGCGGGACAAGGAATCAGCCCCAGCATTTT